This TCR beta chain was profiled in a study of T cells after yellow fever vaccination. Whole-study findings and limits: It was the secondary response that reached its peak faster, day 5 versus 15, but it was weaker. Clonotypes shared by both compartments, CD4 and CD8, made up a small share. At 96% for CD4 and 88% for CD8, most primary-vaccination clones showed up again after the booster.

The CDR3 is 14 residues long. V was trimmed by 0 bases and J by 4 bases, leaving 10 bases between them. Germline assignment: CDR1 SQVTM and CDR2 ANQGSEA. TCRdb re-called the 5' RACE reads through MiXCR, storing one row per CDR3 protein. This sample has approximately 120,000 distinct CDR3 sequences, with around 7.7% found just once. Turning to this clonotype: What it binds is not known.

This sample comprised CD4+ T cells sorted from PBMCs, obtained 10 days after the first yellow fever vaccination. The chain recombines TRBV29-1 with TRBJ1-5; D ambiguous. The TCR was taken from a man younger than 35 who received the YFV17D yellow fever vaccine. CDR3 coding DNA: TGCAGCGTTGAAGAGGTAAAGATTAATCAGCCCCAGCATTTT. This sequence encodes CSVEEVKINQPQHF.